This TCR beta chain comes out of a study of graft-versus-host responses after intestinal transplantation listed by TCRdb under 2021. A note on the overall study: Recipients received multivisceral, liver-intestinal, or isolated intestinal transplants. The cohort enrolled about two dozen intestinal transplant recipients, one of whom was a retransplant, and a few patients without pretransplant specimens were excluded. Rather than being sequenced by the commercial service, samples from a few later patients were sequenced in-house on an Illumina MiSeq and processed with MiXCR. To identify alloreactive clones, pre-transplant mixed lymphocyte reaction products were sequenced and compared with unstimulated pre-transplant donor and recipient T cells. After intestinal transplantation, graft-versus-host and host-versus-graft alloreactive T cell clones in the graft, circulation and bone marrow were tracked using bulk TCR-beta CDR3 sequencing. Every recipient was given anti-thymocyte globulin induction, then maintenance tacrolimus and steroids for 2 to 3 years. Donor T cell macrochimerism was defined as a peak of at least 4% donor T cells among recipient peripheral blood mononuclear cells. Summary of the overall study and its limitations: GvH clones were detected in recipient bone marrow, and some appeared earlier in ileal mucosa or blood, consistent with an intestinal mucosal origin. Early after transplant, peak levels of circulating GvH clones were found to be associated with declines in HvG clones. Conclusions were limited by the relatively low number and heterogeneity of intestinal transplant patients. Patients with donor T cell macrochimerism had high GvH to HvG T cell clonal ratios in their allografts.

The CDR3 contains 11 residues, cysteine and phenylalanine counted. Only CDR3 DNA is held: 33 bases, read in frame from base 1. The germline V gene (reference sequence) specifies MNHEY as CDR1 and SMNVEV as CDR2. At the junction V is shortened by 11 bases and J by 9 bases, with 14 bases in between. The library relied on the immunoSEQ multiplex PCR assay. For most patients, genomic DNA was isolated using the Qiagen DNeasy Blood and Tissue Kit and was shipped frozen to Adaptive Biotechnologies for TCR sequencing. For most patients, genomic DNA was subjected to high-throughput TCR-beta CDR3 sequencing by Adaptive Biotechnologies. The original pipeline was this. Adaptive's ImmunoSEQ software supplied the TCR sequencing data for about 18 patients, while MiXCR and VDJtools were used to process three other patients. CD4 versus CD8 sorting errors were corrected by removing sequences found in both subsets at a frequency ratio below 5:1. CDR3 nucleotide sequences shared between donor and recipient were removed because the origin of such sequences could not be assigned. To be classed as alloreactive, a clone needed at least 2-fold expansion over unstimulated cells and a minimum CFSE-low frequency of 0.002% (template counts) or 0.001% (read counts). Mappable clones were those detected in sequenced pre-transplant spleen, lymph node, or MLR CFSE-low populations of the donor or recipient. The cumulative frequency of alloreactive clones was calculated as a percentage of all sequences, weighted by copy number. Here the immuneACCESS table is served through TCRdb, limited to in-frame sequences with V and J called. Missing clones are a known gap in these copies; in checked studies unresolved V genes cover under half, and the rest lacks a known reason. For V, J and clone size, that table is used; D and trimming come from the DNA. Across this sample there are 90,000 to 150,000 clones, with approximately 96% seen only once. Clones ranked in the top ten supply roughly 3.5% of the sample.

Comments on this clone: Its antigen is not yet known. No much larger clone exists at a distance of one base, and base qualities are not known.

Sample time point, as interpreted from the label and publication: cells obtained before transplantation from donor or recipient. CD3+CD4+ and CD3+CD8+ populations were FACS-sorted from unstimulated pre-transplant donor and recipient cells taken from spleen or lymph nodes. The chain is assembled from TRBV27 and TRBJ2-1, with TRBD2 as a weak D call on 6 bases. The sequence came from a human donor who received an intestinal transplant. This specimen was unstimulated CD8+ T cells sorted from spleen or lymph node cells, taken before intestinal transplant. The CDR3 region has the sequence CASGTGVEQFF. The DNA sequence is given as TGTGCCTCCGGAACGGGAGTTGAGCAGTTCTTC.